A single sample gave rise to the 27 T cell receptor beta chains below, sequenced in a study of shared clonotypes between healthy human individuals. Some clones are missing from TCRdb's copy, which holds only in-frame ones; the method was immunoSEQ multiplex PCR. Here the sample spans 1,400,000 or so clones, roughly 98.5% being singletons. Sequencing used naive CD4+ T cells sorted from blood. Specified subset: CD45RA+ positively selected. The source is a man aged 30 to 45 in good health.

The chain couples TRBV18 to TRBJ2-7; 7 bases map to TRBD1. The V gene end was trimmed by 2 bases and the J gene end by 2 bases; junction bases not matched to a gene: 9. The V gene's germline CDR1 is KGHSH and CDR2 LQKENI. The CDR3 is 16 amino acids. The CDR3 DNA sequence: TGTGCCAGCTCACCATTAGGCTCCGGGACAGCCTACGAGCAGTACTTC. This codes for CASSPLGSGTAYEQYF.

The gene calls are TRBV9 and TRBJ2-1, with D perhaps TRBD2 (5 bases). Germline V gives CDR1 SGDLS, CDR2 YYNGEE. This CDR3 spans 15 amino acids. The ends were cut back, 3 bases at V and 8 bases at J, with 18 bases in the middle. The DNA for the CDR3 is TGTGCCAGCAGCGCAGACGGCGGGCAGTTGGATGAGCAGTTCTTC. Translated: CASSADGGQLDEQFF. Full variable domain (outside the CDR3, taken from reference TRBV9 and TRBJ2-1): DSGVTQTPKHLITATGQRVTLRCSPRSGDLSVYWYQQSLDQGLQFLIQYYNGEERAKGNILERFSAQQFPDLHSELNLSSLELGDSALYFCASSADGGQLDEQFFGPGTRLTVL.

CDR3 nucleotides: TGCGCCAGCAGTGTGGGCGGACCGTCCTACAATGAGCAGTTCTTC. Protein: CASSVGGPSYNEQFF. The rearrangement joins TRBV10-2 to TRBJ2-1; the D is unclear. Germline CDR1 WSHSY, CDR2 SAAADI. The length of the CDR3 is 15 residues. The V end lost 4 bases, the J end lost 1 base, and 11 bases lay between the germline ends.

The chain uses TRBV2 and TRBJ2-7, with D perhaps given as TRBD1 or TRBD2 (5 bases each). Trimming shortened V by 8 bases and J by 7 bases, and 15 bases separated the two germline ends. Germline CDR1 and CDR2: SNHLY and FYNNEI. CDR3 length: 12 residues. The CDR3 DNA follows: TGTGCCAGCTGGGGGACCACGGGGGAGCAGTACTTC. It specifies CASWGTTGEQYF.

CDR3 amino acids: CASSPGQGRSGELFF. DNA for the CDR3: TGTGCCAGCAGCCCGGGACAGGGTAGATCCGGGGAGCTGTTTTTT. V and J are TRBV7-2 and TRBJ2-2; 9 nucleotides line up with TRBD1. The V and J ends lost 5 bases and 6 bases, in that order; junction bases with no gene match: 7. The CDR3 length is 15 residues. The germline V gene encodes CDR1 SGHTA and CDR2 FQGNSA.

The chain combines TRBV5-4 with TRBJ1-5; D may be TRBD1 (5 bases). Between the trimmed V and J ends, which lost 4 bases and 7 bases, there was a span of 15 bases. In germline, CDR1 is SGHNT, CDR2 YYREEE (reference sequence). This CDR3 contains 14 residues. CDR3 sequence (DNA): TGTGCCAGCAGCCCTGGGATCGGGGGACAGCCCCAGCATTTT. Translating gives CASSPGIGGQPQHF.

The chain joins TRBV5-4 to TRBJ2-1; the match to TRBD2 covers 9 bases. Germline V gene lookup returns CDR1 SGHNT and CDR2 YYREEE (reference sequence). The CDR3 runs 14 residues. The ends lost 0 bases at V and 9 bases at J; junction bases unmatched: 4. CDR3: CASSLEVAGVEQFF. For the CDR3, the DNA is TGTGCCAGCAGCTTGGAGGTAGCGGGAGTTGAGCAGTTCTTC.

The table lists this clone with a count of one. The V and J genes are TRBV28 and TRBJ1-4; no definite D call. CDR1 and CDR2 (germline): MDHEN, SYDVKM. The CDR3 covers 16 residues. The V end lost 6 bases, the J end lost 7 bases, and 21 bases lay between the germline ends. The CDR3 reads CASSSLSGQSREKLFF. The CDR3 DNA sequence: TGTGCCAGCAGCTCTTTGAGTGGGCAGTCGCGTGAAAAACTGTTTTTT.

V and J are TRBV5-1 and TRBJ2-6; D unclear. The CDR3 has 15 amino acids. CDR1 and CDR2 from the germline V gene are SGHRS and YFSETQ. V was pared by 6 bases and J by 2 bases, with 12 bases between. CDR3 DNA: TGCGCCAGCACGAGCGTGGGGACTGGGGCCAACGTCCTGACTTTC. Encoded protein: CASTSVGTGANVLTF.

V gene TRBV5-5 combines with J gene TRBJ1-2; the D gene is possibly TRBD1 (6 bases). This CDR3 contains 14 residues. Germline-derived CDR1 and CDR2 are SGHKS and YYEKEE (reference sequence). Trimming removed 0 bases from V and 5 bases from J, with 11 bases in between. The CDR3 DNA reads TGTGCCAGCAGCTTGGCGGGGGGCGAGTATGGCTACACCTTC. Translated: CASSLAGGEYGYTF.

V usage is TRBV15 and J usage is TRBJ1-2, with D unclear. The CDR3 length is 13 residues. Germline V gene lookup returns CDR1 LNHNV and CDR2 YYDKDF (reference sequence). The ends were cut back, 3 bases at V and 4 bases at J, with 9 bases in the middle. DNA of the CDR3: TGTGCCACCAGCAGTAGGCAGATCTATGGCTACACCTTC. It is translated as CATSSRQIYGYTF.

The genes are TRBV7-2 and TRBJ2-7; TRBD2 matches at 10 bases. The CDR3 is 15 amino acids. The ends lost 5 bases at V and 3 bases at J; junction bases unmatched: 7. Looked up from germline, CDR1 is SGHTA and CDR2 is FQGNSA. CDR3 DNA sequence: TGTGCCAGCAGCCCGACTAGCGGGCGAAACTACGAGCAGTACTTC. Its protein is CASSPTSGRNYEQYF.

This CDR3 is CASSPSSYEQFF. As DNA, the CDR3 is TGCGCCAGCAGCCCTTCTAGCTATGAGCAGTTCTTC. The chain couples TRBV4-1 to TRBJ2-1, with D maybe TRBD2 (5 bases). Per the germline V gene, CDR1 is MGHRA and CDR2 is YSYEKL. The V end lost 4 bases, the J end lost 8 bases, and 9 bases lay between the germline ends. The CDR3 is 12 amino acids.

The chain couples TRBV30 to TRBJ1-5; D uncertain. The CDR3 extends over 13 amino acids. CDR1 is GTSNPN, CDR2 SVGIG, per germline (reference sequence). Trimming left V 2 bases short and J 5 bases short, with 10 bases between. The CDR3 DNA follows: TGTGCCTGGAGTCGGCTTAGAGATCAGCCCCAGCATTTT. This translates into CAWSRLRDQPQHF.

The chain couples TRBV5-4 to TRBJ2-5; TRBD1 agrees at 8 bases. There are 12 residues in the CDR3. Germline CDR1 reads SGHNT; CDR2 reads YYREEE (reference sequence). Unmatched junction bases numbered 2, after V lost 5 bases and J lost 5 bases. The CDR3, as DNA: TGTGCCAGCAGGAGACAGGGGGAGACCCAGTACTTC. Translating it yields CASRRQGETQYF.

V usage is TRBV28 and J usage is TRBJ1-2; 9 positions agree with TRBD1. The CDR3 totals 15 residues. Germline CDR1 MDHEN, CDR2 SYDVKM. V was clipped by 8 bases and J by 8 bases; unmatched bases: 15. In DNA form, the CDR3 reads TGTGCCAGCGGCAATCTGGGACAGGGAATTTGGGGCTACACCTTC. Translating gives CASGNLGQGIWGYTF.

V gene TRBV18 combines with J gene TRBJ2-1; 10 bases line up with TRBD2. This CDR3 has 18 residues. Germline CDR1 KGHSH, CDR2 LQKENI. The ends lost 1 base at V and 6 bases at J; junction bases unmatched: 12. CDR3 bases: TGTGCCAGCTCACCACGGGCTAGCGGGAGTACACCCATCAATGAGCAGTTCTTC. It is translated as CASSPRASGSTPINEQFF. The full variable domain, rest sourced from reference TRBV18 and TRBJ2-1, is NAGVMQNPRHLVRRRGQEARLRCSPMKGHSHVYWYRQLPEEGLKFMVYLQKENIIDESGMPKERFSAEFPKEGPSILRIQQVVRGDSAAYFCASSPRASGSTPINEQFFGPGTRLTVL.

This chain joins TRBV6-4 and TRBJ2-1; TRBD1 matches at 9 bases. Looked up from germline, CDR1 is MRHNA and CDR2 is SNTAGT. Trimming cost V 4 bases and J 4 bases; bases outside gene matches: 5. This CDR3 spans 15 amino acids. CDR3 nucleotide sequence: TGTGCCAGCAGTGGCGGACAGGGGTCTTACAATGAGCAGTTCTTC. Translating it yields CASSGGQGSYNEQFF.

The table lists this clone with a count of one. V gene TRBV25-1 combines with J gene TRBJ1-4; D gene uncertain. Germline V gene sequence: CDR1 MGHDK, CDR2 SYGVNS. Trimming pared 6 bases from V and 11 bases from J, leaving 22 bases between. The CDR3 is made up of 15 amino acids. The CDR3 reads CASSQNRGGLKKLFF. The CDR3 nucleotides read TGTGCCAGCAGCCAAAACCGCGGAGGACTTAAGAAACTGTTTTTT. The complete variable domain, with remaining parts taken from reference TRBV25-1 and TRBJ1-4, reads EADIYQTPRYLVIGTGKKITLECSQTMGHDKMYWYQQDPGMELHLIHYSYGVNSTEKGDLSSESTVSRIRTEHFPLTLESARPSHTSQYLCASSQNRGGLKKLFFGSGTQLSVL.

The V and J genes are TRBV7-9 and TRBJ1-1; TRBD1 might be the D (5 bases). Germline values: CDR1 SEHNR, CDR2 FQNEAQ (reference sequence). V lost 1 base, J lost 2 bases, and 8 bases lay in between. The CDR3 loop spans 14 amino acids. The CDR3 region is CASSLVRANTEAFF. Here the CDR3 DNA reads TGTGCCAGCAGCTTAGTCAGGGCAAACACTGAAGCTTTCTTT.

This rearrangement joins TRBV28 to TRBJ2-7; TRBD1 is a possible D gene (6 bases). Trimming removed 6 bases from V and 3 bases from J, with 15 bases in between. The CDR3 has 14 amino acids. Germline V gene data show CDR1 as MDHEN and CDR2 as SYDVKM. CDR3 loop: CASSHATGSYEQYF. The CDR3 DNA sequence: TGTGCCAGCAGCCATGCGACAGGAAGCTACGAGCAGTACTTC.

This chain joins TRBV11-2 and TRBJ2-7; TRBD2 aligns across 12 bases. This CDR3 contains 13 residues. V was pared by 6 bases and J by 6 bases, with 3 bases of the junction left unmatched. The germline V gene has CDR1 SGHAT and CDR2 FQNNGV. DNA for the CDR3: TGTGCCAGCAGTCTAGCGGGAGGGGTCGAGCAGTACTTC. As protein: CASSLAGGVEQYF.

V usage is TRBV29-1 and J usage is TRBJ2-2, with 13 bases matching TRBD2. Germline V gene lookup returns CDR1 SQVTM and CDR2 ANQGSEA. CDR3 size: 18 residues. The V gene end was trimmed by 6 bases and the J gene end by 5 bases; junction bases not matched to a gene: 15. The CDR3 protein is CSVYAGGLAGVGTGELFF. For the CDR3, the DNA is TGCAGCGTCTATGCAGGCGGACTAGCGGGAGTAGGTACCGGGGAGCTGTTTTTT.

V gene TRBV10-3 combines with J gene TRBJ2-7; no firm D call. The CDR3 runs 12 residues. V was shortened by 6 bases and J by 5 bases, with 11 bases between the two germline ends. Per germline, CDR1 ENHRY and CDR2 SYGVKD. This chain's CDR3 is CAIRSGLDEQYF. CDR3 sequence (DNA): TGTGCCATCAGGAGTGGGCTCGACGAGCAGTACTTC.

The J gene is TRBJ2-7, the V gene TRBV4-1; D might be TRBD1 (6 bases). Germline-derived CDR1 and CDR2 are MGHRA and YSYEKL. V lost 1 base and J lost 13, with 32 bases in between. This CDR3 is built from 18 residues. CDR3: CASSQGLLPVDSVTDHYF. The CDR3 DNA is TGCGCCAGCAGCCAAGGCCTACTCCCCGTGGACAGCGTCACAGACCATTACTTC.

This clone was observed once. This chain joins TRBV11-2 and TRBJ2-7; perhaps TRBD1 as D (6 bases). Trimming took off 5 bases at V and 2 bases at J, with 16 bases between the two ends. The CDR3 is 15 amino acids. Per germline, CDR1 SGHAT and CDR2 FQNNGV. The CDR3 nucleotides are TGTGCCAGCAGCCCCAAAAACAGGGAACCCTACGAGCAGTACTTC. Residues: CASSPKNREPYEQYF. Based on the CDR3 plus reference TRBV11-2 and TRBJ2-7, the full variable domain is EAGVAQSPRYKIIEKRQSVAFWCNPISGHATLYWYQQILGQGPKLLIQFQNNGVVDDSQLPKDRFSAERLKGVDSTLKIQPAKLEDSAVYLCASSPKNREPYEQYFGPGTRLTVT.

V and J are TRBV10-3 and TRBJ1-2, with a tentative D call TRBD1 (6 bases). The V end was cut by 9 bases, the J end by 2 bases, with 16 bases between. Germline V gives CDR1 ENHRY, CDR2 SYGVKD. The length of the CDR3 is 14 residues. The CDR3 region has the DNA TGTGCCATATCGGGCGGACAGCCAAACTATGGCTACACCTTC. Its protein product is CAISGGQPNYGYTF.